Listed here are 7 T cell receptor beta chains from one sample, sequenced in a study of vaccination effects on CD4 cells after COVID-19. No antigen has been assigned to these receptors. The method was immunoSEQ multiplex PCR; TCRdb's version includes in-frame clones alone and lacks a portion of them. Among about 24,000 clones, roughly three quarters were seen once, and the ten largest hold around 8.5%. Ahead of sequencing, the ViraFEST assay grew antigen-specific CD4+ T cells using viral peptide pools. CD4+ T cell isolation took place after more than eight days of culture. Vaccination of participants consisted of two doses of either the BNT162b2 or mRNA-1273 vaccine. This specimen consisted of CD4+ T cells from PBMCs cultured with SARS-CoV-2 spike peptides, obtained after COVID-19 vaccination. These receptor sequences come from a human donor who received a COVID-19 vaccine.

This chain links TRBV18 with TRBJ1-1; D is perhaps TRBD1 (5 bases). Germline V gene sequence: CDR1 KGHSH, CDR2 LQKENI. This CDR3 has 13 amino acids. The germline V and J ends were trimmed by 5 bases and 6 bases, with 13 bases remaining between them. In DNA form, the CDR3 reads TGTGCCAGCTCAACGGACACCGCAGCTGAAGCTTTCTTT. As protein: CASSTDTAAEAFF. Drawing the rest from reference TRBV18 and TRBJ1-1, the complete variable domain is NAGVMQNPRHLVRRRGQEARLRCSPMKGHSHVYWYRQLPEEGLKFMVYLQKENIIDESGMPKERFSAEFPKEGPSILRIQQVVRGDSAAYFCASSTDTAAEAFFGQGTRLTVV.

The chain employs TRBV7-7 and TRBJ2-1; maybe TRBD1 (6 bases). Germline V gene sequence: CDR1 SSHAT, CDR2 FNYEAQ (reference sequence). The CDR3 has 15 residues. The V and J ends lost 5 bases and 4 bases respectively, with 15 bases between them. The CDR3 DNA follows: TGTGCCAGCAGCCCGGACAGAGGAAATTACAATGAGCAGTTCTTC. Translation: CASSPDRGNYNEQFF.

This chain joins TRBV2 and TRBJ1-1; D gene unclear. The V and J ends lost 10 bases and 3 bases respectively, with 9 bases between them. Germline V lookup: CDR1 SNHLY, CDR2 FYNNEI. CDR3 size: 11 residues. CDR3 loop: CATRDYTEAFF. CDR3 bases: TGTGCCACCCGGGATTACACTGAAGCTTTCTTT.

This clone has more than one count but fewer than ten. The J gene is TRBJ2-1, the V gene TRBV4-1, with D perhaps matching TRBD2 (7 bases). Germline V lookup: CDR1 MGHRA, CDR2 YSYEKL. CDR3 length: 15 residues. Trimming took 3 bases from V and 12 from J, leaving 21 bases between them. CDR3 in amino acids: CASSQAGERGGGQFF. CDR3 coding DNA: TGCGCCAGCAGCCAGGCTGGTGAAAGGGGGGGTGGGCAGTTCTTC.

The rearrangement uses TRBV11-2 and TRBJ1-6; a weak D match, TRBD1 (5 bases). V lost 3 bases and J lost 9, with 12 bases in between. Germline V gene lookup returns CDR1 SGHAT and CDR2 FQNNGV. The CDR3 loop spans 14 amino acids. The CDR3 loop reads CASSLNRGISPLHF. The CDR3 nucleotides are TGTGCCAGCAGCTTGAACCGGGGGATTTCACCCCTCCACTTT.

This sequence joins TRBV19 and TRBJ1-5, with D unresolved. Germline-derived CDR1 and CDR2 are LNHDA and SQIVND (reference sequence). V was shortened by 0 bases and J by 1 base, with 16 bases between the two germline ends. There are 18 residues in the CDR3. CDR3 coding DNA: TGTGCCAGTAGTATAGATGGCCCCAGGAGGGTAAGCAATCAGCCCCAGCATTTT. This translates into CASSIDGPRRVSNQPQHF.

The rearrangement uses TRBV6-2 or TRBV6-3 and TRBJ1-2; no clear D. The V gene's germline CDR1 is MNHEY and CDR2 SVGEGT. V dropped 0 bases and J dropped 4 bases, with 6 bases sitting between them. The CDR3 sequence is 13 residues long. The CDR3 loop reads CASSYSAIYGYTF. The CDR3 DNA is TGTGCCAGCAGTTACTCCGCCATCTATGGCTACACCTTC.